This T cell receptor beta chain was sequenced in a study of Graves' ophthalmopathy and Graves' hyperthyroidism. The CDR3 contains 13 residues. Trimming removed 2 bases at V and 8 bases at J, with 12 bases between. Looked up from germline, CDR1 is MGHRA and CDR2 is YSYEKL. People with hyperthyroidism were aged 18 to 65 and newly diagnosed, under 2 months' duration. Serum thyroxine and TRAb, along with clinical symptoms, thyroid ultrasound and orbital computed tomography, were what diagnosis relied on. CDR3 regions of TCR beta were amplified from RNA transcripts. Investigators did first-round RT-PCR with HTBI primers, then second-round multiplex PCR. TCRdb called the multiplex PCR reads again in MiXCR, with one record for every CDR3 protein. The sample shows roughly 410,000 distinct CDR3 sequences, roughly 14% of them seen only once. Study outcomes and limitations: In separating ophthalmopathy from stable hyperthyroidism, a 13-signature model achieved nearly 90% sensitivity and approximately 81% specificity.

This clonotype was counted a few times. Antigen: not known. The material sequenced was peripheral blood. The genes are TRBV4-1 and TRBJ1-2; no clear D. This sequence was found in a woman aged 18 to 35 with stable Graves' hyperthyroidism. CDR3 sequence reads: CASSQTSAGGYTF. CDR3 DNA sequence: TGCGCCAGCAGCCAAACCAGTGCTGGGGGCTACACCTTC.